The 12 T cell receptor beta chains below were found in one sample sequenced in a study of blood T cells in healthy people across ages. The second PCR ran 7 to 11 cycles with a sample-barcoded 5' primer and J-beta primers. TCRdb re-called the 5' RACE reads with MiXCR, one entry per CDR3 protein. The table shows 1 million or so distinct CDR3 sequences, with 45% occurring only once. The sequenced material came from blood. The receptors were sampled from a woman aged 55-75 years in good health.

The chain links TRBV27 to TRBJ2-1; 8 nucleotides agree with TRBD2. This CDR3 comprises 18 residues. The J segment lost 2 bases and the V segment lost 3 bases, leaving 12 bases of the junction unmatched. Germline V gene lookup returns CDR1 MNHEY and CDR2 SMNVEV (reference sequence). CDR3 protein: CASSLGPPGLGAYNEQFF. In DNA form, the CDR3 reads TGTGCCAGCAGTTTGGGGCCGCCGGGACTAGGCGCCTACAATGAGCAGTTCTTC.

CDR3 DNA: TGTGCCAGCAGTGCCCGGACAGGGGGCAATAGCAATCAGCCCCAGCATTTT. This encodes CASSARTGGNSNQPQHF. The V call is TRBV2, the J call TRBJ1-5; 11 bases match TRBD1. The CDR3 covers 17 residues. Germline assignment: CDR1 SNHLY and CDR2 FYNNEI. The V segment lost 4 bases and the J segment 0 bases; nucleotides outside the gene matches: 5.

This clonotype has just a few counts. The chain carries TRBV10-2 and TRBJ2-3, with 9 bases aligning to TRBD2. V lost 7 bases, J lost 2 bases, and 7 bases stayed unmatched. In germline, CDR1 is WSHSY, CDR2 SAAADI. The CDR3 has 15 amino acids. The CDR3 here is CASKPTSGVTDTQYF. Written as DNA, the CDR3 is TGCGCCAGCAAGCCGACTAGCGGAGTCACAGATACGCAGTATTTT.

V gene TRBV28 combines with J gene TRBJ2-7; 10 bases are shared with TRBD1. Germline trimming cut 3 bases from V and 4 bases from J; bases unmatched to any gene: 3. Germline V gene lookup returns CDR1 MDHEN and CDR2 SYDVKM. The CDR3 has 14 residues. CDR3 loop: CASSFTGQGYEQYF. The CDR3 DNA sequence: TGTGCCAGCAGTTTTACGGGACAGGGGTACGAGCAGTACTTC.

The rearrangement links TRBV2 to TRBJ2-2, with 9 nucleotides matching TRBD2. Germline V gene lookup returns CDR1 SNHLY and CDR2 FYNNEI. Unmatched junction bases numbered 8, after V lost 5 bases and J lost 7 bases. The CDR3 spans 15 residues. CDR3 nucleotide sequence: TGTGCCAGCAGTTCGGCGGGAGGGCCGAACGGGGAGCTGTTTTTT. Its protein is CASSSAGGPNGELFF.

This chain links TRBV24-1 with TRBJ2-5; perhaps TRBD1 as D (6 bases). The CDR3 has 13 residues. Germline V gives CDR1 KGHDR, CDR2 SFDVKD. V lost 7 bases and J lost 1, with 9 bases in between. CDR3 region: CATRGRGQETQYF. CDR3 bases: TGTGCCACCAGAGGCAGGGGCCAAGAGACCCAGTACTTC.

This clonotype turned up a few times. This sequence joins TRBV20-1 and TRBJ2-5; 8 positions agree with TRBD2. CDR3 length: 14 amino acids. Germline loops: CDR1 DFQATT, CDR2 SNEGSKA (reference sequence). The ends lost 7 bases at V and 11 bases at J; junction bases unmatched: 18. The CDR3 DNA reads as TGCAGTGTTTTTATTCCGGGAGGGAACAATGAGCAGTACTTC. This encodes CSVFIPGGNNEQYF.

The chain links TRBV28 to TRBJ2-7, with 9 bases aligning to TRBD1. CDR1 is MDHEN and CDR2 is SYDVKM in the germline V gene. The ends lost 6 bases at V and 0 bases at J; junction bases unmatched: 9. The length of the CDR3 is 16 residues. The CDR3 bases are TGTGCCAGCAGACGGTCAGGACAGGGGCTCTCCTACGAGCAGTACTTC. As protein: CASRRSGQGLSYEQYF.

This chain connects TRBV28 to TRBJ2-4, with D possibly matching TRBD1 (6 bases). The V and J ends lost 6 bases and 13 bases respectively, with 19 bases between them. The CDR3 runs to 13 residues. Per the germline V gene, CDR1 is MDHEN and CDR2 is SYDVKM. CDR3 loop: CASSEQGFGEQYF. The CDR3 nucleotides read TGTGCCAGCAGCGAACAGGGTTTTGGGGAGCAGTACTTC.

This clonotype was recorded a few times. The chain's CDR3 is CSARDARVAGHYEQYF. CDR3 bases: TGCAGTGCTAGAGACGCCAGGGTAGCGGGGCACTACGAGCAGTACTTC. The chain combines TRBV20-1 with TRBJ2-7, with 8 bases that match TRBD2. From germline, CDR1 is DFQATT and CDR2 SNEGSKA (reference sequence). CDR3 length: 16 residues. V lost 0 bases to trimming and J lost 3 bases; unmatched junction nucleotides: 10.

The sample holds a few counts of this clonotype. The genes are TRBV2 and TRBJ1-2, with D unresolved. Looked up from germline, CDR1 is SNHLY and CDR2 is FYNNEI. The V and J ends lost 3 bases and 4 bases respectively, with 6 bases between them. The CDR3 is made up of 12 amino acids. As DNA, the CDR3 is TGTGCCAGCAGTGACAGCTCCTATGGCTACACCTTC. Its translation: CASSDSSYGYTF.

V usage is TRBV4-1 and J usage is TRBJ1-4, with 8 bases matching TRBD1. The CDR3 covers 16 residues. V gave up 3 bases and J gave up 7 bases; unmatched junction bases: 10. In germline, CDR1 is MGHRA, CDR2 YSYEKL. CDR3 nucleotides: TGCGCCAGCAGCCAGGGACAGGTTGGTTACGGTGAAAAACTGTTTTTT. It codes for CASSQGQVGYGEKLFF.